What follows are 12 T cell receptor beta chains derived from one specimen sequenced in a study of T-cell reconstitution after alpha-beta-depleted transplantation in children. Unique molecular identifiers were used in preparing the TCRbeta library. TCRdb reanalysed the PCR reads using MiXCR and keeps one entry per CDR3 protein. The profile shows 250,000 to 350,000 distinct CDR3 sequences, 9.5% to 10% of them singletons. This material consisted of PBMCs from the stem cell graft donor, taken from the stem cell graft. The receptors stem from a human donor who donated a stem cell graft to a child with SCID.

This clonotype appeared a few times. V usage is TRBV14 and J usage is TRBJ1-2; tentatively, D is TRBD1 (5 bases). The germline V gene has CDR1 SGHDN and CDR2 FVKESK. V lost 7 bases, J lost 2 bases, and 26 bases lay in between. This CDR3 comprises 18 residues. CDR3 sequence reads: CASILDSRTLLPNYGYTF. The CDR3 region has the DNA TGTGCCAGCATTCTTGACAGCCGCACTTTGCTCCCGAACTATGGCTACACCTTC.

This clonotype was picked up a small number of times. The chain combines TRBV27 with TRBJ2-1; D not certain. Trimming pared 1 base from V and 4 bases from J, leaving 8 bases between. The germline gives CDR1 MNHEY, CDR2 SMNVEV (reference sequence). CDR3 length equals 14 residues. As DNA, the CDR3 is TGTGCCAGCAGTTTATTACAGCCATACAATGAGCAGTTCTTC. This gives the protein CASSLLQPYNEQFF.

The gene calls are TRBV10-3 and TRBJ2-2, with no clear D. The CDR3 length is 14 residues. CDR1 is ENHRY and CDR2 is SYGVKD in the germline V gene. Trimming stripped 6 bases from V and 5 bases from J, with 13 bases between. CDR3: CAIRAGLVTGELFF. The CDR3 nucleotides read TGTGCCATCAGGGCTGGGTTAGTGACCGGGGAGCTGTTTTTT.

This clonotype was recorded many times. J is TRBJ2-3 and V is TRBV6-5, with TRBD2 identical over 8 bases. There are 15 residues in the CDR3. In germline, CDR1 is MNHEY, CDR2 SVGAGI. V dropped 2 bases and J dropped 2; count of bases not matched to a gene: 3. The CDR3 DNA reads TGTGCCAGCAGTTACGGGACTAGGGCCACAGATACGCAGTATTTT. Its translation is CASSYGTRATDTQYF.

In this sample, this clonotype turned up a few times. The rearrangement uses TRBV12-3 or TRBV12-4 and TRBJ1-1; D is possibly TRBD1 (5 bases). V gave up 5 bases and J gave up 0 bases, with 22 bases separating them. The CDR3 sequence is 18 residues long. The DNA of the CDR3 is TGTGCCAGCAGTCCCACGTCAGGGAGGATCAGCATGAACACTGAAGCTTTCTTT. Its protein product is CASSPTSGRISMNTEAFF.

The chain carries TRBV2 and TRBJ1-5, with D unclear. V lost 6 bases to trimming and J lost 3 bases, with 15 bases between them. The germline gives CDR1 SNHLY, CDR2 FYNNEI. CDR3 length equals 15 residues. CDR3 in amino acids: CASRGDTSYNQPQHF. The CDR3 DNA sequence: TGTGCCAGCAGGGGAGACACAAGTTACAATCAGCCCCAGCATTTT.

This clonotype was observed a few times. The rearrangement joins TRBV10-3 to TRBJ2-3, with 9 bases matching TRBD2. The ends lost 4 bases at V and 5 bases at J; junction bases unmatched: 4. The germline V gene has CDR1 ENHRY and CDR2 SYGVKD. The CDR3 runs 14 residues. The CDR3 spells CAISGRTSEDTQYF. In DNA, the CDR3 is TGTGCCATCAGTGGGCGGACTAGCGAAGATACGCAGTATTTT.

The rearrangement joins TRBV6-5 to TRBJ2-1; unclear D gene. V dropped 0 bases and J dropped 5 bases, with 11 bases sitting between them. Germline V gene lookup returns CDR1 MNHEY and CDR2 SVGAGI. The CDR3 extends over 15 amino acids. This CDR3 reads CASSYSIFRDNEQFF. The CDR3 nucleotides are TGTGCCAGCAGTTACTCGATATTTCGCGACAATGAGCAGTTCTTC.

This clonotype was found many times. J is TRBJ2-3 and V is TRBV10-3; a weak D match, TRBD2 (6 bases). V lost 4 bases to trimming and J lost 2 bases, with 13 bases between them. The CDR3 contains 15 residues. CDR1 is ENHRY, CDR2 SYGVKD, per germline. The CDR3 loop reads CAISVRDLDTDTQYF. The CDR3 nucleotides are TGTGCCATCAGTGTCCGGGACTTGGACACAGATACGCAGTATTTT.

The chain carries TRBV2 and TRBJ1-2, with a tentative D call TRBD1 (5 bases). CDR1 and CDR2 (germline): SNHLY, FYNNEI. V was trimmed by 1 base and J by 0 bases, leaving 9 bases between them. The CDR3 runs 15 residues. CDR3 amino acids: CASSEVGRTNYGYTF. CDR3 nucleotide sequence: TGTGCCAGCAGTGAAGTGGGACGTACTAACTATGGCTACACCTTC.

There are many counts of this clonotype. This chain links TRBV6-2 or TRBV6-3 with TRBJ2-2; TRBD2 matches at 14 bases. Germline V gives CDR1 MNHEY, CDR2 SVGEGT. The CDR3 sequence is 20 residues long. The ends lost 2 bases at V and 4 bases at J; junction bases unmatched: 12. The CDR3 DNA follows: TGTGCCAGCAGTTACCGACTCCCCGGGACTAGCGGGGGAGCCACCGGGGAGCTGTTTTTT. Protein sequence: CASSYRLPGTSGGATGELFF.

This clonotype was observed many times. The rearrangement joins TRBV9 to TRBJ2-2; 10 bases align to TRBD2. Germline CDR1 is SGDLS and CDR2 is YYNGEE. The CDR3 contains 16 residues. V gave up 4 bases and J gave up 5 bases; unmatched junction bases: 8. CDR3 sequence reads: CASSRRAGGRTGELFF. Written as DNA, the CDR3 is TGTGCCAGCAGCCGACGAGCGGGGGGGCGAACCGGGGAGCTGTTTTTT. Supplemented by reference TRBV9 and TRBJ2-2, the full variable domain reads DSGVTQTPKHLITATGQRVTLRCSPRSGDLSVYWYQQSLDQGLQFLIQYYNGEERAKGNILERFSAQQFPDLHSELNLSSLELGDSALYFCASSRRAGGRTGELFFGEGSRLTVL.